The rows below give T cell receptor beta chains drawn from one sample of a study of T cell responses to AZD1222 COVID-19 vaccine. Data came from immunoSEQ multiplex PCR; TCRdb stores just in-frame clones and leaves some out. The sample consists of under 150,000 clones, 85% to 90% of them appearing once. This material consisted of peripheral blood, taken 28 days after the second AZD1222 dose. Every receptor here comes from an adult who received the AZD1222 COVID-19 vaccine. Both conserved end residues are part of each CDR3. Each record gives: clone size, J gene, V gene, D gene, CDR3 DNA, CDR3 protein. The D gene is left open where the match is weak. Clone size is stated in some rows and not others, as once, few, many or a class when expanded.

abundance: .; j_gene: TRBJ2-2; v_gene: TRBV11-2; d_gene: .; CDR3nt: TGTGCCAGCAGCAGTTTGGTCTTGAGCACCGGGGAGCTGTTTTTT; CDR3aa: CASSSLVLSTGELFF
abundance: .; j_gene: TRBJ1-5; v_gene: TRBV27; d_gene: .; CDR3nt: TGTGCCAGCAGTCTTCGGACTTTTAGCAATCAGCCCCAGCATTTT; CDR3aa: CASSLRTFSNQPQHF
abundance: .; j_gene: TRBJ2-2; v_gene: TRBV6-2/TRBV6-3; d_gene: TRBD2; CDR3nt: TGTGCCAGCAGTTACCCATCCGGGACTAGGGACACCGGGGAGCTGTTTTTT; CDR3aa: CASSYPSGTRDTGELFF
abundance: .; j_gene: TRBJ1-1; v_gene: TRBV9; d_gene: .; CDR3nt: TGTGCCAGCAGCCCTACTTGGAACACTGAAGCTTTCTTT; CDR3aa: CASSPTWNTEAFF
abundance: .; j_gene: TRBJ1-5; v_gene: TRBV7-2; d_gene: .; CDR3nt: TGTGCCAGCAGCTCCCAACCGGGCCAGGAACAGCCCCAGCATTTT; CDR3aa: CASSSQPGQEQPQHF
abundance: .; j_gene: TRBJ2-1; v_gene: TRBV19; d_gene: .; CDR3nt: TGTGCCACCCGTGGTCGATACTCCTACAATGAGCAGTTCTTC; CDR3aa: CATRGRYSYNEQFF
abundance: .; j_gene: TRBJ1-1; v_gene: TRBV30; d_gene: .; CDR3nt: TGTGCCTGGAGTCCTCGGGACACCCACATGAACACTGAAGCTTTCTTT; CDR3aa: CAWSPRDTHMNTEAFF
abundance: .; j_gene: TRBJ1-1; v_gene: TRBV14; d_gene: TRBD1; CDR3nt: TGTGCCAGCAGCCAAGACAGGGGGGCAATCACTGAAGCTTTCTTT; CDR3aa: CASSQDRGAITEAFF
abundance: .; j_gene: TRBJ1-1; v_gene: TRBV24-1; d_gene: .; CDR3nt: TGTGCCACCAGTGATTTGTTCCGTGAACAGAACACTGAAGCTTTCTTT; CDR3aa: CATSDLFREQNTEAFF
abundance: .; j_gene: TRBJ1-4; v_gene: TRBV6-4; d_gene: TRBD1; CDR3nt: TGTGCCAGCAGTGAGACAGGGGGCGCGACCAATGAAAAACTGTTTTTT; CDR3aa: CASSETGGATNEKLFF
abundance: once; j_gene: TRBJ2-3; v_gene: TRBV2; d_gene: .; CDR3nt: TGTGCCAGCAGGGGCGGGCCGCGCACAGATACGCAGTATTTT; CDR3aa: CASRGGPRTDTQYF
abundance: .; j_gene: TRBJ2-1; v_gene: TRBV7-9; d_gene: .; CDR3nt: TGTGCCAGCAGCTCAAGGGGTTTCCCCTCCTACAATGAGCAGTTCTTC; CDR3aa: CASSSRGFPSYNEQFF
abundance: .; j_gene: TRBJ2-1; v_gene: TRBV29-1; d_gene: TRBD1; CDR3nt: TGCAGCGTTGAAAACGGACAGGGGTACAATGAGCAGTTCTTC; CDR3aa: CSVENGQGYNEQFF
abundance: .; j_gene: TRBJ1-2; v_gene: TRBV2; d_gene: .; CDR3nt: TGTGCCAGCAGATCCTCGGGGAACTATGGCTACACCTTC; CDR3aa: CASRSSGNYGYTF
abundance: .; j_gene: TRBJ1-1; v_gene: TRBV6-5; d_gene: TRBD1; CDR3nt: TGTGCCAGCAGTACAGGGGCGAACACTGAAGCTTTCTTT; CDR3aa: CASSTGANTEAFF
abundance: .; j_gene: TRBJ1-1; v_gene: TRBV28; d_gene: .; CDR3nt: TGTGCCAGCAGAACCGGGACCCAGAACACTGAAGCTTTCTTT; CDR3aa: CASRTGTQNTEAFF
abundance: .; j_gene: TRBJ1-5; v_gene: TRBV11-3; d_gene: .; CDR3nt: TGTGCCAGCAGCTTCCCAGGGTATCAGCCCCAGCATTTT; CDR3aa: CASSFPGYQPQHF
abundance: .; j_gene: TRBJ2-1; v_gene: TRBV15; d_gene: TRBD2; CDR3nt: TGTGCCACCAGCAACGGGAGGGCTAAATACAATGAGCAGTTCTTC; CDR3aa: CATSNGRAKYNEQFF
abundance: .; j_gene: TRBJ2-1; v_gene: TRBV7-7; d_gene: TRBD2; CDR3nt: TGTGCTAGCAGCTTAGCGGGGGCGGGAGTCGATGAGCAGTTCTTC; CDR3aa: CASSLAGAGVDEQFF
abundance: once; j_gene: TRBJ1-5; v_gene: TRBV27; d_gene: .; CDR3nt: TGTGCCAGCAGTTTATCGATAGGGGTGCAGCCCCAGCATTTT; CDR3aa: CASSLSIGVQPQHF
abundance: .; j_gene: TRBJ1-5; v_gene: TRBV21-1; d_gene: .; CDR3nt: TGTGCCAGCAGTAGAGGAGGCGAACACCGCAATCAGCCCCAGCATTTT; CDR3aa: CASSRGGEHRNQPQHF
abundance: .; j_gene: TRBJ2-3; v_gene: TRBV28; d_gene: TRBD2; CDR3nt: TGTGCCAGCAGTCCGACTAGCGGATTCACAGATACGCAGTATTTT; CDR3aa: CASSPTSGFTDTQYF
abundance: .; j_gene: TRBJ2-3; v_gene: TRBV7-2; d_gene: TRBD2; CDR3nt: TGTGCCAGCAGCTTCGGGGGGGCCACAGATACGCAGTATTTT; CDR3aa: CASSFGGATDTQYF
abundance: .; j_gene: TRBJ2-1; v_gene: TRBV15; d_gene: .; CDR3nt: TGTGCCACCAGCAGATCCACGAGGGAGGGGGAGCGGTACAATGAGCAGTTCTTC; CDR3aa: CATSRSTREGERYNEQFF
abundance: .; j_gene: TRBJ2-1; v_gene: TRBV19; d_gene: TRBD2; CDR3nt: TGTGCCAGTAGTATAGTTGCGGGAGGGGGCAATGAGCAGTTCTTC; CDR3aa: CASSIVAGGGNEQFF
abundance: .; j_gene: TRBJ2-1; v_gene: TRBV7-2; d_gene: TRBD2; CDR3nt: TGTGCCAGCAAAGCGGGAGGGGGCCTGGGGGATGAGCAGTTCTTC; CDR3aa: CASKAGGGLGDEQFF
abundance: .; j_gene: TRBJ1-5; v_gene: TRBV6-1; d_gene: .; CDR3nt: TGTGCCAGCAGTGAAACCCAGGGAAGCAATCAGCCCCAGCATTTT; CDR3aa: CASSETQGSNQPQHF
abundance: .; j_gene: TRBJ2-7; v_gene: TRBV20-1; d_gene: .; CDR3nt: TGCAGTGCTAGACGAAGCCACGAGCAGTACTTC; CDR3aa: CSARRSHEQYF
abundance: .; j_gene: TRBJ2-5; v_gene: TRBV29-1; d_gene: TRBD1; CDR3nt: TGCAGCGTTGAAGGGACAGGGGAAGTGACCCAGTACTTC; CDR3aa: CSVEGTGEVTQYF
abundance: .; j_gene: TRBJ2-2; v_gene: TRBV7-9; d_gene: TRBD2; CDR3nt: TGTGCCAGCAGCTTAGACGGGAGGACCGGGGAGCTGTTTTTT; CDR3aa: CASSLDGRTGELFF
abundance: .; j_gene: TRBJ1-1; v_gene: TRBV28; d_gene: .; CDR3nt: TGTGCCAGCACCGGACAGAGGAACACTGAAGCTTTCTTT; CDR3aa: CASTGQRNTEAFF
abundance: .; j_gene: TRBJ2-2; v_gene: TRBV11-3; d_gene: .; CDR3nt: TGTGCCAGCAGCTTAAATACAGGGTTGCGCACCGGGGAGCTGTTTTTT; CDR3aa: CASSLNTGLRTGELFF